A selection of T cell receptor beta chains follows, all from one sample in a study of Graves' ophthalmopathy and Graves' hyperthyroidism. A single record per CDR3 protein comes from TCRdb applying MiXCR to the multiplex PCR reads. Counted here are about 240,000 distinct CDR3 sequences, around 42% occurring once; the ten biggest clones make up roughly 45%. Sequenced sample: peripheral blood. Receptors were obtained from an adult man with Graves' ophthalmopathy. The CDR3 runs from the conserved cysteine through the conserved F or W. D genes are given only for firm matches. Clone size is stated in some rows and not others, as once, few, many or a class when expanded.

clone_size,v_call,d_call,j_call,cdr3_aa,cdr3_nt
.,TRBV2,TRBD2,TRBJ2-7,CASSDTSGPSSYEQYF,TGTGCCAGCAGTGATACTAGCGGGCCCAGCTCCTACGAGCAGTACTTC
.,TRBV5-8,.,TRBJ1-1,CASSQSEQPNTEAFF,TGCGCCAGCAGCCAATCTGAACAACCGAACACTGAAGCTTTCTTT
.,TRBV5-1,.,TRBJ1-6,CASSPGRDSPLHF,TGCGCCAGCAGCCCGGGCAGGGATTCACCCCTCCACTTT
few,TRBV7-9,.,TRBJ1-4,CASSPHGRGPNEKLFF,TGTGCCAGCAGCCCACACGGTCGGGGGCCGAATGAAAAACTGTTTTTT
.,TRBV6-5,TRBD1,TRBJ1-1,CASRPAIPGQGDTEAFF,TGTGCCAGCAGACCCGCCATCCCGGGACAGGGAGACACTGAAGCTTTCTTT
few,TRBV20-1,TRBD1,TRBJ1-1,CSARDDRASEAFF,TGCAGTGCTAGAGATGACAGGGCTTCTGAAGCTTTCTTT
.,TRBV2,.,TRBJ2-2,CASRGRGWLDSGELFF,TGTGCCAGCAGGGGTCGGGGGTGGTTGGATTCCGGGGAGCTGTTTTTT
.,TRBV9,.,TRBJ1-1,CASSTASMNTEAFF,TGTGCCAGCAGCACAGCTTCCATGAACACTGAAGCTTTCTTT
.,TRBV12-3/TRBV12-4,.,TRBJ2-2,CARQEYTGELFF,TGTGCCAGACAGGAATACACCGGGGAGCTGTTTTTT
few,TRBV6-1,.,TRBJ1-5,CASSFPRNNQPQHF,TGTGCCAGCAGTTTCCCGAGAAACAATCAGCCCCAGCATTTT
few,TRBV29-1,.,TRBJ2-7,CSVVYLYEQYF,TGCAGCGTTGTATACCTTTACGAGCAGTACTTC
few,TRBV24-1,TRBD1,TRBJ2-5,CATASTGVETQYF,TGTGCCACCGCCTCGACAGGGGTGGAGACCCAGTACTTC
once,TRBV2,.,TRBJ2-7,CASSLKVTYEQYF,TGTGCCAGCAGTTTAAAGGTTACCTACGAGCAGTACTTC
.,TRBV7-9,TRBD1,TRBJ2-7,CASSPGTGGAYEQYF,TGTGCCAGCAGTCCCGGGACAGGGGGCGCCTACGAGCAGTACTTC
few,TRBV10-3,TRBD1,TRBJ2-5,CAISERRQGETQYF,TGTGCCATCAGTGAGAGGAGACAGGGAGAGACCCAGTACTTC